The clone carrying this T cell receptor (beta chain) was recorded a few times. Its target is not known. Gene names denote mouse genes. The read ends 4 residues early relative to the CDR3; the germline J gene fills the gap. This specimen belongs to a study of CD8+ T cells in alopecia areata. Germline lookup yields CDR1 NSHNY and CDR2 SYGAGN. CDR3 length: 14 residues. Trimming took off 0 bases at V and 2 bases at J, with 8 bases between the two ends. Cell sorting was performed on pooled cutaneous lymph node cells with CD4, CD8alpha, NKG2D, NKG2ACE and other markers. The study's findings and limits: Scalp samples also contribute reads from the resident alphabeta T cells found in normal skin. Compared with mice, patients displayed less clear TCR sharing, possibly for HLA-related reasons. Normal scalp had lower clonality than lesional scalp, with alopecia totalis/universalis lesions showing this most strongly.

RNA extraction was followed by reverse transcription into cDNA, which acted as the sequencing template. Data came from immunoSEQ multiplex PCR; TCRdb stores just in-frame clones and leaves some out. This repertoire holds 200,000 to 300,000 clones, and none appear only once. J is TRBJ1-1 and V is TRBV13-1; D unresolved. This clonotype was obtained from a C3H/HeJ mouse with alopecia areata. The MHC haplotype of this mouse line is H2-k. The sequenced sample consisted of CD4+ T cells sorted from a lymph node. The CDR3 sequence: CASSDAQSNTEVFF. CDR3 DNA (partial): TGTGCCAGCAGTGATGCACAGTCCAACACA.